These T cell receptor beta chains were read from a single sample in a study of blood T cell repertoires in COVID-19. Sequenced by immunoSEQ multiplex PCR; TCRdb stores in-frame clones only, minus some. The data contain 150,000 to 190,000 clones, about 88% of them singletons. The sample consisted of PBMCs or T cells enriched from blood (not recorded which). The receptors were sampled from a man aged 50 to 59 who had recovered from COVID-19. CDR3s include the opening cysteine and the closing phenylalanine or tryptophan. D genes are given only for firm matches. Not every row has a clone size; where given, it reads once, few, many or a size class.

cdr3_nt cdr3_aa d_call clone_size j_call v_call
TGTGCCAGCGGGGAACAGGGGATGAACACTGAAGCTTTCTTT CASGEQGMNTEAFF TRBD1 NA TRBJ1-1 TRBV6-5
TGTGCCACCAGCAGAGACAGGGTGGGCACTGAAGCTTTCTTT CATSRDRVGTEAFF NA NA TRBJ1-1 TRBV15
TGTGCCAGCAGGCGACGGGCCCGGGGACTGTTTTTT CASRRRARGLFF NA NA TRBJ1-4 TRBV3-1/TRBV3-2
TGCGCCAGCAGCCTAGGGACAGGGGGCCTGGGCACAGATACGCAGTATTTT CASSLGTGGLGTDTQYF TRBD1 NA TRBJ2-3 TRBV5-1
TGCGCCAGCAGCCAAGACCCGTCTACAGCGGGGTCCGGGGAGCTGTTTTTT CASSQDPSTAGSGELFF TRBD2 NA TRBJ2-2 TRBV4-1
TGTGCCAGCAGTTTAAGCTACCAAGAGACCCAGTACTTC CASSLSYQETQYF NA NA TRBJ2-5 TRBV27
TGTGCCAGCAGCTTAGAAGGTGGGGGGACTTCGAACACTGAAGCTTTCTTT CASSLEGGGTSNTEAFF NA once TRBJ1-1 TRBV7-8
TGTGCCAGCGAAAACCAGGACTATGGCTACACCTTC CASENQDYGYTF NA NA TRBJ1-2 TRBV2
TGCGCCAGCAGCAATTCCGGACAGGGGGTATCAGCTAACTATGGCTACACCTTC CASSNSGQGVSANYGYTF TRBD1 NA TRBJ1-2 TRBV5-1
TGTGCCAGTAGGGACTCCGCAGGCTCTCGGCAGCCCCAGCATTTT CASRDSAGSRQPQHF NA NA TRBJ1-5 TRBV19
TGTGCCAGCAGTCCCTCATCAGGGACTTACTCCTACGAGCAGTACTTC CASSPSSGTYSYEQYF NA NA TRBJ2-7 TRBV27
TGTGCCAGCAGCAAGGGACTAGCGGGGAGCTCCTACGAGCAGTACTTC CASSKGLAGSSYEQYF NA once TRBJ2-7 TRBV21-1
TGTGCCAGCAGTTACGGGCACGGTAGCAATCAGCCCCAGCATTTT CASSYGHGSNQPQHF NA NA TRBJ1-5 TRBV6-5
TGTGCCAGCAGCTTCAGGGGAGCCCCCAATGAGCAGTTCTTC CASSFRGAPNEQFF NA NA TRBJ2-1 TRBV13
TGTGCCAGCGCCGCCTGGGACAGGCCGAACACCGGGGAGCTGTTTTTT CASAAWDRPNTGELFF TRBD1 NA TRBJ2-2 TRBV27
TGTGCCAGCAGCTTATTACCCGGTAACTATGGCTACACCTTC CASSLLPGNYGYTF NA NA TRBJ1-2 TRBV7-9
TGTGCCGCCGGGGAGGGATTTAGCAATCAGCCCCAGCATTTT CAAGEGFSNQPQHF NA NA TRBJ1-5 TRBV3-1/TRBV3-2
TGTGCCAGCGTGGGGAGATCAGAAGCTTTCTTT CASVGRSEAFF NA NA TRBJ1-1 TRBV6-5
TGTGCCAGCAGCCGGCAACACCACACAGGCTACACTGAAGCTTTCTTT CASSRQHHTGYTEAFF NA NA TRBJ1-1 TRBV14
TGTGCCAGCGCGGGGGCCGACAGGGGTTTTCAGCCCCAGCATTTT CASAGADRGFQPQHF TRBD1 NA TRBJ1-5 TRBV6-5
TGTGCCAGCAGCCTCCGACAGGGGCACACTGAAGCTTTCTTT CASSLRQGHTEAFF TRBD1 once TRBJ1-1 TRBV11-3
TGTGCCAGCAGCGTAGGAGTTAGCGGCCCACAAGAGACCCAGTACTTC CASSVGVSGPQETQYF NA once TRBJ2-5 TRBV9
TGTGCCAGCAGCTTAGCCGGACAGGGGGCAGTTGGCACTGAAGCTTTCTTT CASSLAGQGAVGTEAFF TRBD1 NA TRBJ1-1 TRBV7-2
TGTGCCATCAGGGCGGACAGGGGTTCCTACGCAGATACGCAGTATTTT CAIRADRGSYADTQYF TRBD1 NA TRBJ2-3 TRBV10-3
TGCGCCAGCAGCCAGGGACATTACACCGGGGAGCTGTTTTTT CASSQGHYTGELFF NA NA TRBJ2-2 TRBV5-1
TGTGCCAGCAGCGTAGGTCTAGCAAACACAGATACGCAGTATTTT CASSVGLANTDTQYF NA NA TRBJ2-3 TRBV9
TGTGCCATCAGGGATCTCGGACAGGGGTGGGGTGAAGCTTTCTTT CAIRDLGQGWGEAFF TRBD1 few TRBJ1-1 TRBV10-3
TGTGCCAGCGGAAGACAGGGGAACTATGGCTACACCTTC CASGRQGNYGYTF TRBD1 NA TRBJ1-2 TRBV11-3
TGTGCCAGCAGCGTAGGGTGGACAGGGACCCAAGAGACCCAGTACTTC CASSVGWTGTQETQYF TRBD1 NA TRBJ2-5 TRBV9
TGTGCCAGCAGCGTTAGCAGGGTATTGGCCTACGAGCAGTACTTC CASSVSRVLAYEQYF NA NA TRBJ2-7 TRBV7-8
TGTGCCACGCTTTCCGGGACAGCTAACTATGGCTACACCTTC CATLSGTANYGYTF TRBD1 NA TRBJ1-2 TRBV10-3
TGTGCCAGCAGTCAGGGACAAACTGAAGCTTTCTTT CASSQGQTEAFF NA NA TRBJ1-1 TRBV12-3/TRBV12-4
TGTGCCAGCAGCACGTCATCGACAGGGGGCACTGAGCAGTTCTTC CASSTSSTGGTEQFF TRBD1 NA TRBJ2-1 TRBV11-2
TGTGCCAGCAGCTTACTTGCAGGGGGCTCCTACGAGCAGTACTTC CASSLLAGGSYEQYF TRBD1 NA TRBJ2-7 TRBV11-3
TGCGCCAGCAGCTTGGACTCCGGGACGGGGGGGACCGGGGAGCTGTTTTTT CASSLDSGTGGTGELFF TRBD2 NA TRBJ2-2 TRBV5-1
TGTGCCAGCAGCCAACAGGGGAGGTATGGCTACACCTTC CASSQQGRYGYTF TRBD1 NA TRBJ1-2 TRBV5-5
TGTGCCAGCAGCTTAGGCAATAGCGGTGTCTCCCAAGAGACCCAGTACTTC CASSLGNSGVSQETQYF NA NA TRBJ2-5 TRBV7-2
TGTGCCAGCAGTTCCTTCGGACAGGGCACCGGGGAGCTGTTTTTT CASSSFGQGTGELFF TRBD1 NA TRBJ2-2 TRBV6-2/TRBV6-3
TGTGCCAGCAGTTACGAATTATTGCTACCGGGACTCAAGAGGGGCTATGGCTACACCTTC CASSYELLLPGLKRGYGYTF NA NA TRBJ1-2 TRBV6-2/TRBV6-3
TGTGCCAGCAGCCCGCGGACAGGAGCTAATGAAAAACTGTTTTTT CASSPRTGANEKLFF TRBD1 NA TRBJ1-4 TRBV5-8
TGTGCCAGCAGGGACAGGGGGCGGGCGTCCTACGAGCAGTACTTC CASRDRGRASYEQYF TRBD1 NA TRBJ2-7 TRBV2
TGTGCCACCAGTGATAACGGACTCACCGGGGAGCTGTTTTTT CATSDNGLTGELFF NA NA TRBJ2-2 TRBV24-1
TGTGCCAGCAGCCAGGGGACTAGAAATGAGCAGTTCTTC CASSQGTRNEQFF TRBD2 NA TRBJ2-1 TRBV3-1/TRBV3-2
TGTGCCAGCAGCGACAGATATGGCTACACCTTC CASSDRYGYTF NA NA TRBJ1-2 TRBV12-3/TRBV12-4
TGTGCCAGCACCTCCGGGACAGGGGGCTACGAGCAGTACTTC CASTSGTGGYEQYF TRBD1 NA TRBJ2-7 TRBV6-5
TGTGCCAGCAGCCTCCGACAGGGAGGAGGTAATTCACCCCTCCACTTT CASSLRQGGGNSPLHF TRBD1 NA TRBJ1-6 TRBV9
TGTGCCAGCAGCCAAGCCCAGACCGGGACTAGCGGGGGAATATGGTTCTTC CASSQAQTGTSGGIWFF TRBD2 few TRBJ2-1 TRBV7-2
TGTGCCAGTAGTCCCCGATTGGGGGCGTGGAACACTGAAGCTTTCTTT CASSPRLGAWNTEAFF NA NA TRBJ1-1 TRBV19
TGTGCCAGCAGCCCAGACAGGGGGCCTCCCTACGAGCAGTACTTC CASSPDRGPPYEQYF TRBD1 once TRBJ2-7 TRBV7-2